This T cell receptor (beta chain) comes out of a study of patients and donors after allogeneic stem cell transplantation. TCRdb recomputed calls from the RT-PCR reads with MiXCR, one row per CDR3 protein. The sample includes 400,000 to 450,000 distinct CDR3 sequences, roughly 16% of them seen just once. V was pared by 2 bases and J by 3 bases, with 11 bases between. The CDR3 sequence is 14 residues long. The germline gives CDR1 SGHRS, CDR2 YFSETQ. This clonotype was seen only a few times. The chain joins TRBV5-1 to TRBJ1-2, with D maybe TRBD1 (6 bases). The specimen sequenced was blood, either unsorted or a sorted T cell fraction (not recorded which). This clonotype was obtained from a human donor who was either an allogeneic HSCT recipient or a stem cell or donor lymphocyte infusion donor (not recorded which). It is not recorded whose cells these are; they may come from a transplant donor. The CDR3 is CASSLRTADYGYTF. DNA of the CDR3: TGCGCCAGCAGCTTAAGGACAGCTGACTATGGCTACACCTTC.